What follows are 31 T cell receptor beta chains derived from one specimen sequenced in a study of tissue T cells after allogeneic stem cell transplantation. The protocol was immunoSEQ multiplex PCR, while the TCRdb copy is restricted to in-frame clones and leaves out a portion. Found here are about 7,400 clones, approximately 34% of them singletons; the top ten hold roughly 3.5%. Time point in this sample: mouse harvest day 14 after allogeneic transplant. Tail vein injection delivered 10^7 T-cell-depleted bone marrow cells and 10^6 splenic CD5+ T cells. Specimen: skin. Every receptor here comes from a female BALB/c mouse given C57BL/6 T cells with graft-versus-host disease after an allogeneic hematopoietic cell transplant.

In the case of this clone: Any gene name here is a mouse gene name. The missing CDR3 end, 1 residue past where the read stops, is filled in from the germline J gene. This chain connects TRBV26 to TRBJ2-4, with D possibly being TRBD1 (6 bases). There are 12 residues in the CDR3. Trimming left V 4 bases short and J 4 bases short, with 6 bases between. Germline CDR1 reads KGHPV; CDR2 reads FQNQEV (reference sequence). The CDR3 reads CASSRDKNTLYF. CDR3 DNA (partial): TGTGCCAGCAGTCGGGACAAAAACACCTTGTAC.

Worth noting for this clone: Gene labels here are mouse ones. Read data end 1 residue before the CDR3 end; the end is taken from the germline J gene. The genes are TRBV16 and TRBJ2-3; 8 bases map to TRBD2. With V trimmed by 0 bases and J by 1 base, 3 bases remained unmatched. This CDR3 has 16 residues. Germline V gene sequence: CDR1 SGHSA, CDR2 FRNQAP. The CDR3 sequence is CASSLELGVGAETLYF. The part of the CDR3 DNA that was read is TGTGCAAGCAGCTTAGAACTGGGGGTGGGTGCAGAAACGCTGTAT. The variable domain in full, with the rest retrieved from reference TRBV16 and TRBJ2-3, is NAGVIQTPRHKVTGKGQEATLWCEPISGHSAVFWYRQTIVQGLEFLTYFRNQAPIDDSGMPKERFSAQMPNQSHSTLKIQSTQPQDSAVYLCASSLELGVGAETLYFGSGTRLTVL.

By sample fraction, this clone is medium-sized. Germline and genes here are mouse. Coverage ceases 1 residue before the CDR3 finishes, and the germline J gene fills in the end. This chain joins TRBV26 and TRBJ2-3, with D tentatively TRBD1 (6 bases). The CDR3 extends over 14 amino acids. The germline gives CDR1 KGHPV, CDR2 FQNQEV (reference sequence). Deletions cut 6 bases from V and 0 bases from J, with 10 bases between. Incomplete CDR3 DNA: TGTGCCAGCAGGCCCGGGACAAGTGCAGAAACGCTGTAT. Amino acid sequence: CASRPGTSAETLY. The CDR3, in full, reads CASRPGTSAETLYF.

About this clone itself: Genes here carry mouse names. The read comes to an end 1 residue before the CDR3 does, leaving the germline J gene to fill in the end. The V gene is TRBV5, the J gene TRBJ2-4, with TRBD1 matching over 8 bases. The germline gives CDR1 LGHNA, CDR2 YNLKQL (reference sequence). This CDR3 region has 13 residues. Trimming at V came to 2 bases and at J to 8 bases, leaving 3 bases not matched to a gene. CDR3 in amino acids: CASSQQGAGTLYF. CDR3 DNA (partial): TGTGCCAGCAGCCAACAGGGGGCGGGCACCTTGTAC.

A few counts support this clone. Mouse gene names apply. The read stops 1 residue short of the end of the CDR3; the missing end is completed from the germline J gene. The chain recombines TRBV2 with TRBJ1-3; D unresolved. V was shortened by 0 bases and J by 0 bases, with 6 bases between the two germline ends. Germline CDR1 LGHNA, CDR2 YSYQKL. The CDR3 covers 15 residues. CDR3 sequence reads: CASSQDLNSGNTLYF. Partial CDR3 DNA: TGTGCCAGCAGCCAAGATCTCAATTCTGGAAATACGCTCTAT.

This clone is labeled as medium-sized. Mouse germline and gene names are used. The read ends 1 residue before the CDR3 terminus; that terminus is restored from the germline J gene. This chain uses TRBV26 with TRBJ1-2; tentative D call: TRBD1 (6 bases). The CDR3 totals 13 residues. Germline-derived CDR1 and CDR2 are KGHPV and FQNQEV (reference sequence). Trimming pared 4 bases from V and 2 bases from J, leaving 8 bases between. CDR3 residues: CASSPGHNSDYTF. The sequenced part of the CDR3 DNA is TGTGCCAGCAGTCCGGGACACAACTCCGACTACACC.

Details on this clone: Genes and germline are mouse. Sequencing ends 1 residue short of the CDR3 end; the germline J gene provides the rest. V gene TRBV3 combines with J gene TRBJ2-4; 10 nucleotides align to TRBD2. The germline gives CDR1 SNHLY, CDR2 FYNGKV (reference sequence). The CDR3 covers 13 residues. V lost 4 bases to trimming and J lost 6 bases; unmatched junction nucleotides: 1. CDR3 residues: CASSSTGGNTLYF. The CDR3 DNA, read in part, is TGTGCCAGCAGCTCGACTGGGGGGAACACCTTGTAC.

Comments on this clone: Each gene name is a mouse one. The CDR3 goes on 1 residue after the read ends, and that part is filled in from the germline J gene. V is TRBV4 and J is TRBJ1-1; D may be TRBD1 (5 bases). Germline V gene lookup returns CDR1 LGHDT and CDR2 YNNKQL (reference sequence). The CDR3 is made up of 11 amino acids. Trimming stripped 4 bases from V and 6 bases from J, with 6 bases between. CDR3 residues: CASSLGPEVFF. CDR3 DNA (partial): TGTGCCAGCAGCTTGGGGCCAGAAGTCTTC.

Note on this clone: Gene names and germline refer to mouse. The DNA ends 1 residue before the CDR3 does, and the rest of the CDR3 is filled in from the germline J gene. The chain recombines TRBV12-2 with TRBJ2-2; 8 bases are a match to TRBD1. Germline CDR1 reads SGHLS; CDR2 reads HYDKME. The junction had 2 bases not matched to a gene; V was cut back by 2 bases and J by 1 base. The CDR3 consists of 15 residues. CDR3 in amino acids: CASSRGTGNTGQLYF. The DNA read from the CDR3 is TGTGCCAGCTCTCGCGGGACAGGAAACACCGGGCAGCTCTAC.

In its sample, this clone is medium-sized. Gene names denote mouse genes. The read ends 1 residue shy of where the CDR3 ends; the end is completed using the germline J gene. The chain has TRBV1 and TRBJ1-4; TRBD1 aligns across 9 bases. Germline V lookup: CDR1 NSQYPW, CDR2 LRSPGD (reference sequence). The CDR3 is made up of 17 amino acids. Trimming removed 3 bases from V and 3 bases from J; junction bases left unmatched: 8. CDR3 region: CTCSAPGQGLTNERLFF. Partial CDR3 DNA: TGCACCTGCAGTGCCCCGGGACAGGGTTTGACCAACGAAAGATTATTT.

The sample holds a few counts of this clone. These gene names are mouse names. The DNA ends 1 residue before the CDR3 does, and the rest of the CDR3 is filled in from the germline J gene. The rearrangement joins TRBV26 to TRBJ2-5; 12 bases agree with TRBD1. This CDR3 region has 14 residues. In germline, CDR1 is KGHPV, CDR2 FQNQEV (reference sequence). J was trimmed by 7 bases and V by 6 bases; bases with no gene match: 5. The CDR3 bases that were read are TGTGCCAGCAGCCCCGGGACAGGGGGCCACACCCAGTAC. It yields the protein CASSPGTGGHTQY. In full, the CDR3 reads CASSPGTGGHTQYF.

This clone is labeled as medium-sized (0.01 to 0.1%). The gene names given are mouse names. The missing CDR3 end, 1 residue past where the read stops, is filled in from the germline J gene. The V and J genes are TRBV26 and TRBJ2-7, with D possibly TRBD2 on 6 matching bases. This CDR3 has 13 amino acids. The germline V gene has CDR1 KGHPV and CDR2 FQNQEV (reference sequence). The V gene lost 2 bases and the J gene lost 3 bases, with 8 bases spanning the gap. CDR3 in amino acids: CASSLTGIYEQYF. CDR3 bases read: TGTGCCAGCAGTCTGACTGGGATCTATGAACAGTAC. Drawing the rest from reference TRBV26 and TRBJ2-7, the complete variable domain is NSKVIQTPRYLVKGQGQKAKMRCIPEKGHPVVFWYQQNKNNEFKFLINFQNQEVLQQIDMTEKRFSAECPSNSPCSLEIQSSEAGDSALYLCASSLTGIYEQYFGPGTRLTVL.

Judged by abundance, this clone is medium-sized. Here the gene names and germline are mouse. The CDR3 end falls 1 residue outside the read, so it is completed with the germline J gene. The chain is built from TRBV31 and TRBJ1-4; D not resolved. Germline V gene data show CDR1 as GKSSPN and CDR2 as SITVG. V was clipped by 0 bases and J by 1 base, with 6 bases between them. The CDR3 length is 14 residues. Partial CDR3 DNA: TGTGCCTGGAGTCTAGAGGGTTCCAACGAAAGATTATTT. The encoded protein is CAWSLEGSNERLF. The CDR3 in full is CAWSLEGSNERLFF.

The table lists this clone with a few counts. The gene names here belong to mouse. The read is 1 residue too short to cover the CDR3 end, so that end is filled in from the germline J gene. The gene calls are TRBV26 and TRBJ2-7, with D perhaps matching TRBD1 or TRBD2 (5 bases each). Trimming cost V 3 bases and J 7 bases, with 13 bases left between them. CDR3 length equals 13 residues. Germline CDR1 is KGHPV and CDR2 is FQNQEV (reference sequence). CDR3 loop: CASSLGGGGEQYF. CDR3 DNA (partial): TGTGCCAGCAGTCTAGGCGGGGGAGGAGAACAGTAC. Using reference TRBV26 and TRBJ2-7 for the parts outside the CDR3, the full variable domain is NSKVIQTPRYLVKGQGQKAKMRCIPEKGHPVVFWYQQNKNNEFKFLINFQNQEVLQQIDMTEKRFSAECPSNSPCSLEIQSSEAGDSALYLCASSLGGGGEQYFGPGTRLTVL.

This clone is labeled as medium-sized. The genes are named according to mouse. The CDR3 goes on 1 residue after the read ends, and that part is filled in from the germline J gene. The genes are TRBV26 and TRBJ2-3; 8 nucleotides match TRBD1. The trim removed 4 bases at V and 0 bases at J, leaving 0 bases unmatched. The CDR3 sequence is 14 residues long. The germline gives CDR1 KGHPV, CDR2 FQNQEV (reference sequence). The part of the CDR3 DNA that was read is TGTGCCAGCAGTCGGACAGGGAGTGCAGAAACGCTGTAT. It codes for CASSRTGSAETLY. The full CDR3 sequence reads CASSRTGSAETLYF.

This clone was counted only a few times. Gene names and germline refer to mouse. The missing CDR3 end, 1 residue past where the read stops, is filled in from the germline J gene. The chain links TRBV13-2 to TRBJ2-7; 8 bases map to TRBD2. The CDR3 spans 15 residues. Per the germline V gene, CDR1 is NNHNN and CDR2 is SYGAGS (reference sequence). V shed 2 bases, J shed 3 bases, and the junction held 7 bases outside the gene matches. This CDR3 is CASGELTGALYEQYF. The part of the CDR3 DNA that was read is TGTGCCAGCGGTGAACTGACTGGGGCCCTCTATGAACAGTAC.

In its sample, this clone was seen once. All gene names here are mouse names. Sequencing ends 1 residue short of the CDR3 end; the germline J gene provides the rest. The chain employs TRBV31 and TRBJ2-3; D is perhaps TRBD1 (5 bases). This CDR3 spans 15 amino acids. Germline V CDR1 and CDR2: GKSSPN, SITVG. V was trimmed by 0 bases and J by 0 bases, leaving 10 bases between them. The part of the CDR3 DNA that was read is TGTGCCTGGAGTCTAGCCAGGGAGAGTGCAGAAACGCTGTAT. It is translated as CAWSLARESAETLY. The full CDR3 reads CAWSLARESAETLYF.

As concerns this clone: Germline and genes: mouse. The sequenced part of the CDR3 DNA is TGCTCCAGCAGCCGGGACAGTCAAGACACCCAGTAC. Amino acids: CSSSRDSQDTQY. The complete CDR3 protein is CSSSRDSQDTQYF. The chain employs TRBV23 and TRBJ2-5; the listed D gene, TRBD1, was not tested against the DNA. The read is 1 residue too short to cover the CDR3 end, so that end is filled in from the germline J gene. CDR1 is KGHTA and CDR2 is FQNQQP in the germline V gene. This CDR3 comprises 13 residues.

For this clone: Each gene name is a mouse one. Partial CDR3 DNA: TGTGCCAGCAGTCCTACAGGGCACTCCTATGAACAGTAC. It is translated as CASSPTGHSYEQY. From start to end, the CDR3 is CASSPTGHSYEQYF. V and J are TRBV26 and TRBJ2-7, with D maybe TRBD1 (6 bases). Sequencing ends 1 residue short of the CDR3 end; the germline J gene provides the rest. Trimming stripped 4 bases from V and 0 bases from J, with 10 bases between. The CDR3 contains 14 residues. Per germline, CDR1 KGHPV and CDR2 FQNQEV (reference sequence).

As concerns this clone: These gene names are mouse names. The observed sequence ends 1 residue before the CDR3 terminus, with the missing tail filled in from the germline J gene. The rearrangement links TRBV5 to TRBJ1-4; 10 bases agree with TRBD1. The germline V gene has CDR1 LGHNA and CDR2 YNLKQL (reference sequence). The trim removed 0 bases at V and 6 bases at J, leaving 4 bases unmatched. CDR3 length equals 16 residues. The CDR3 sequence: CASSQEGQGRYERLFF. The CDR3 bases that were read are TGTGCCAGCAGCCAAGAGGGACAGGGGAGGTACGAAAGATTATTT.

In regard to this clone: It may be a read error: a sequence one base away is much more abundant. Gene names and germline refer to mouse. From the germline J gene comes the end of the CDR3, since the read stops 1 residue before it. V gene TRBV2 combines with J gene TRBJ1-1; D ambiguous. CDR3 length: 13 residues. Trimming cost V 0 bases and J 3 bases, with 5 bases left between them. Looked up from germline, CDR1 is LGHNA and CDR2 is YSYQKL. CDR3 loop: CASSQERDTEVFF. Partial CDR3 DNA: TGTGCCAGCAGCCAAGAGAGGGACACAGAAGTCTTC.

Only one count was recorded for this clone. Each gene name is a mouse one. The read halts 1 residue ahead of the CDR3 end, with the missing end drawn from the germline J gene. This sample includes further DNA sequences coding for the same CDR3. The V and J genes are TRBV26 and TRBJ2-2, with D possibly TRBD2 on 5 matching bases. CDR1 KGHPV and CDR2 FQNQEV come from the germline V gene (reference sequence). This CDR3 is built from 15 residues. Trimming shortened V by 2 bases and J by 0 bases, and 7 bases separated the two germline ends. CDR3 in amino acids: CASSLLGANTGQLYF. The sequenced part of the CDR3 DNA is TGTGCCAGCAGTCTGCTGGGAGCAAACACCGGGCAGCTCTAC.

Only a few counts were recorded for this clone. The gene symbols are mouse symbols. The read halts 1 residue ahead of the CDR3 end, with the missing end drawn from the germline J gene. J is TRBJ2-1 and V is TRBV23; no DNA check was done on the table's D call, TRBD1. This CDR3 contains 13 residues. Germline V CDR1 and CDR2: KGHTA, FQNQQP. CDR3 bases read: TGCTCCAGCAGAGGACAGAACTATGCTGAGCAGTTC. Protein product: CSSRGQNYAEQF. The CDR3 reads in full as CSSRGQNYAEQFF.

As concerns this clone: Germline and genes here are mouse. The read falls 1 residue short of the CDR3 end, and the missing part is taken from the germline J gene. V gene TRBV26 combines with J gene TRBJ1-2, with 7 bases lining up with TRBD1. The trim removed 6 bases at V and 6 bases at J, leaving 4 bases unmatched. CDR1 is KGHPV and CDR2 is FQNQEV in the germline V gene (reference sequence). The CDR3 is made up of 12 amino acids. The CDR3 reads CASSHRGADYTF. The DNA read from the CDR3 is TGTGCCAGCAGCCACAGGGGAGCCGACTACACC.

Comment on this clone: The genes and germline here are from mouse. The read comes to an end 1 residue before the CDR3 does, leaving the germline J gene to fill in the end. The chain combines TRBV12-2 with TRBJ2-5; no definite D call. Germline V gene sequence: CDR1 SGHLS, CDR2 HYDKME. CDR3 length: 14 amino acids. Trimming removed 0 bases from V and 0 bases from J, with 6 bases in between. Incomplete CDR3 DNA: TGTGCCAGCTCTCTCGACGGGAACCAAGACACCCAGTAC. It is translated as CASSLDGNQDTQY. The full CDR3 protein reads CASSLDGNQDTQYF.

About this clone: Gene names and germline refer to mouse. Read sequence stops 1 residue before the CDR3 end, and the germline J gene provides the missing end. V and J are TRBV26 and TRBJ1-5; D is unclear. Germline V gene lookup returns CDR1 KGHPV and CDR2 FQNQEV (reference sequence). The V and J ends lost 0 bases and 0 bases respectively, with 0 bases between them. The CDR3 extends over 13 amino acids. The CDR3 loop is CASSLSNNQAPLF. The sequenced part of the CDR3 DNA is TGTGCCAGCAGTCTGTCTAACAACCAGGCTCCGCTT.

Within the sample, this clone is medium-sized. Mouse germline and gene names are used. The read comes to an end 1 residue before the CDR3 does, leaving the germline J gene to fill in the end. V usage is TRBV26 and J usage is TRBJ2-3, with 7 positions matching TRBD2. From germline, CDR1 is KGHPV and CDR2 FQNQEV (reference sequence). The CDR3 has 15 amino acids. With V trimmed by 2 bases and J by 0 bases, 2 bases remained unmatched. The CDR3 bases that were read are TGTGCCAGCAGTCTGGGGGGGGGTAGTGCAGAAACGCTGTAT. This gives the protein CASSLGGGSAETLY. The whole CDR3 is CASSLGGGSAETLYF.

This clone was counted a few times. Gene and germline names: mouse. The CDR3 extends 1 residue past the end of the read, so its final part is completed from the germline J gene. Other DNA sequences in the sample encode the same CDR3. This sequence joins TRBV26 and TRBJ1-4; no reliable D call. V dropped 0 bases and J dropped 0 bases, with 5 bases sitting between them. Per germline, CDR1 KGHPV and CDR2 FQNQEV (reference sequence). There are 15 residues in the CDR3. The sequenced CDR3 bases are TGTGCCAGCAGTCTGTCGGACGTTTCCAACGAAAGATTATTT. Translating it yields CASSLSDVSNERLF. The full CDR3 protein reads CASSLSDVSNERLFF.

In its sample, this clone was seen a few times. The gene names given are mouse names. The observed sequence ends 1 residue before the CDR3 terminus, with the missing tail filled in from the germline J gene. The rearrangement joins TRBV3 to TRBJ2-3; 8 bases align to TRBD2. Germline lookup yields CDR1 SNHLY and CDR2 FYNGKV (reference sequence). The CDR3 consists of 15 residues. J gave up 1 base and V 3 bases, and 3 bases lay outside the gene matches. The CDR3 here is CASSFLLGGAETLYF. The sequenced CDR3 bases are TGTGCCAGCAGCTTTTTACTGGGGGGTGCAGAAACGCTGTAT. The full variable domain, with the rest looked up from reference TRBV3 and TRBJ2-3, is GPKVLQIPSHQIIDMGQMVTLNCDPVSNHLYFYWYKQILGQQMEFLVNFYNGKVMEKSKLFKDQFSVERPDGSYFTLKIQPTALEDSAVYFCASSFLLGGAETLYFGSGTRLTVL.

This clone was detected only a few times. Here the gene names and germline are mouse. Read sequence stops 1 residue before the CDR3 end, and the germline J gene provides the missing end. The rearrangement links TRBV16 to TRBJ2-5; TRBD2 matches 10 bases. The CDR3 is 15 amino acids. Losses at the gene ends were 1 base for V and 2 bases for J; bases not matched to a gene: 0. CDR1 is SGHSA, CDR2 FRNQAP, per germline. The chain's CDR3 is CASSLGDWGQDTQYF. CDR3 DNA (partial): TGTGCAAGCAGCTTAGGGGACTGGGGCCAAGACACCCAGTAC.

This clone is labeled as medium-sized (0.01 to 0.1%). Genes here carry mouse names. The read terminates 1 residue before the CDR3 end, so the remaining end is supplied by the germline J gene. The V and J genes are TRBV23 and TRBJ2-3. Germline V CDR1 and CDR2: KGHTA, FQNQQP. This CDR3 region has 14 residues. CDR3 DNA, as far as it was read: TGCTCCAGCAGTCAATCTCGCAGTGCAGAAACGCTGTAT. This sequence encodes CSSSQSRSAETLY. The CDR3 reads in full as CSSSQSRSAETLYF.